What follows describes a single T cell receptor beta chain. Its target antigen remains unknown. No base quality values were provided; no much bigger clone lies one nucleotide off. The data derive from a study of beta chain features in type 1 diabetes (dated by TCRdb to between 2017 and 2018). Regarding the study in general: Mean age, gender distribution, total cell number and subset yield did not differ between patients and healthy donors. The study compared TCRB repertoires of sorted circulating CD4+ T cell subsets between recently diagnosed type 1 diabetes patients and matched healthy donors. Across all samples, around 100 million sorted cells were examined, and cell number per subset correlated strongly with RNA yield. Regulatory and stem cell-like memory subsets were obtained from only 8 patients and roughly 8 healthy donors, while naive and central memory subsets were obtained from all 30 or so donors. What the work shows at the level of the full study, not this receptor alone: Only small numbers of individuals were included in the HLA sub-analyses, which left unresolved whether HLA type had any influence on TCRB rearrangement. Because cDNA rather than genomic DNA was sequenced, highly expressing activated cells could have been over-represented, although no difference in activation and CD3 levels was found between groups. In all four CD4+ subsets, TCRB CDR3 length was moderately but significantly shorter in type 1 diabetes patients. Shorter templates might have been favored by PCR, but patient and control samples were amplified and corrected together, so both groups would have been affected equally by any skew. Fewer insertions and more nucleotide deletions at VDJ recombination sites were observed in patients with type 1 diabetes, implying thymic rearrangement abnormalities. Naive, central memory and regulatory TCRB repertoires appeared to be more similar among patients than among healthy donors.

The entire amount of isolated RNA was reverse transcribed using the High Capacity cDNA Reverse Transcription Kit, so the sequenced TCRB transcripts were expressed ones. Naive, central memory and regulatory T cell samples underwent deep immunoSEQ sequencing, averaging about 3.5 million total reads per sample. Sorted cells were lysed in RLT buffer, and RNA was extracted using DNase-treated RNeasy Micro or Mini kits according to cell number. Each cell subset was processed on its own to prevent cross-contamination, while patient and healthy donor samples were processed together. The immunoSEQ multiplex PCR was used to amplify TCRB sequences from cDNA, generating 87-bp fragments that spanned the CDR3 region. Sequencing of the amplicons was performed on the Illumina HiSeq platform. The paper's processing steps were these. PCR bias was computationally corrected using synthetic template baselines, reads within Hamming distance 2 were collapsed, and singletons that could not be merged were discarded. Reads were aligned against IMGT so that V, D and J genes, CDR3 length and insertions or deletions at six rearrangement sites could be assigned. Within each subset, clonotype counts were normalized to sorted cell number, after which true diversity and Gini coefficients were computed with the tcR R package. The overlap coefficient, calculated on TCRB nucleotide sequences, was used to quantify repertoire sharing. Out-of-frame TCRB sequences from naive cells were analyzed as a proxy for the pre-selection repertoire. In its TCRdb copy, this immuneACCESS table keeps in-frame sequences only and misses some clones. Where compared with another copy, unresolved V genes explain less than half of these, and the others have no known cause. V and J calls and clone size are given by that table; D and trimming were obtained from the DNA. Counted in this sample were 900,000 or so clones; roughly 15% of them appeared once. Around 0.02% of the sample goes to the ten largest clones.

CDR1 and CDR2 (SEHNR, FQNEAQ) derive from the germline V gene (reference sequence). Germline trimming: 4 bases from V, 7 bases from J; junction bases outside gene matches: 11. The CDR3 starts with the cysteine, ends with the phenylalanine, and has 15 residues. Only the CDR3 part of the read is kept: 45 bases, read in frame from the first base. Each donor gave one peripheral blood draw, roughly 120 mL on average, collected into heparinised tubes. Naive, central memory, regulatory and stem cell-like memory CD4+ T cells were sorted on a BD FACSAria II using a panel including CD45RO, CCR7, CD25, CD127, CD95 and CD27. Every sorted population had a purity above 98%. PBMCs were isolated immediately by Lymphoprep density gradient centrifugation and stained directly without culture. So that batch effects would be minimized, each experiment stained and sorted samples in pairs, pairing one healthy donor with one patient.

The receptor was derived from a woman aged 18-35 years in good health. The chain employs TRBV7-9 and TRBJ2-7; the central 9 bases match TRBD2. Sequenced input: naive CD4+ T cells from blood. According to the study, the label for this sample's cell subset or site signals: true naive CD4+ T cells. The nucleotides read TGTGCCAGCAGCTCCTCCGGGACTAGCCACTTGGAGCAGTACTTC. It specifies CASSSSGTSHLEQYF.